This TCR beta chain was captured in a study of neurological immune-mediated disorders. This clonotype was detected many times. TCRdb recomputed calls from the 5' RACE reads with MiXCR, one row per CDR3 protein. The sample yields about 120,000 distinct CDR3 sequences, approximately 3.2% seen once. This CDR3 comprises 16 residues. V shed 7 bases and J shed 2 bases, with 21 bases lying between them. Germline values: CDR1 SGHDT, CDR2 YYEEEE. The sample was PBMCs. The genes are TRBV5-6 and TRBJ1-2; D not certain. The receptor was isolated from a woman in her twenties or thirties with multiple sclerosis. For the CDR3, the DNA is TGTGCCAGCGCCTTGGTTGGGCCCTCCGAAAACTATGGCTACACCTTC. This translates into CASALVGPSENYGYTF.